This T cell receptor (beta chain) was captured in a study of blood T cell repertoires in COVID-19. The assay was immunoSEQ multiplex PCR, and TCRdb's table has in-frame clones only and misses some. The sample contains a few hundred thousand clones, around 84% of which appear only once. Sequencing input: peripheral blood. The receptor was derived from a man between 35 and 55 years old with acute or convalescent COVID-19.

The CDR3: CASSREGEYQPQHF. Here the CDR3 DNA reads TGTGCCAGTAGTCGCGAGGGGGAATATCAGCCCCAGCATTTT. This chain connects TRBV19 to TRBJ1-5; D is perhaps TRBD1 (6 bases). V lost 5 bases, J lost 5 bases, and 13 bases lay in between. CDR3 length equals 14 residues. CDR1 LNHDA and CDR2 SQIVND come from the germline V gene (reference sequence).